Shown below are 2 T cell receptor beta chains from a single sample sequenced in a study of blood T cell repertoires in COVID-19. Repertoires were generated with immunoSEQ multiplex PCR, while TCRdb's copy carries only in-frame clones and drops some. The data show 150,000 to 200,000 clones, 86% seen once. Source material: peripheral blood. The receptors stem from a woman aged 60-75 years with COVID-19, enrolled during active disease.

The chain recombines TRBV6-5 with TRBJ1-1, with a tentative D call TRBD1 (6 bases). Germline V lookup: CDR1 MNHEY, CDR2 SVGAGI. V gave up 6 bases and J gave up 6 bases, with 20 bases separating them. CDR3 size: 15 residues. DNA for the CDR3: TGTGCCAGCAGCCCCCTTGGGGGGGCCGATGCTGAAGCTTTCTTT. It translates to CASSPLGGADAEAFF.

The chain combines TRBV5-1 with TRBJ2-1; no clear D. V lost 7 bases, J lost 5 bases, and 16 bases lay in between. The CDR3 has 14 residues. Germline CDR1 and CDR2: SGHRS and YFSETQ. The CDR3: CASAPEQLHNEQFF. In nucleotides, the CDR3 is TGCGCCAGCGCCCCGGAGCAGCTTCACAATGAGCAGTTCTTC.